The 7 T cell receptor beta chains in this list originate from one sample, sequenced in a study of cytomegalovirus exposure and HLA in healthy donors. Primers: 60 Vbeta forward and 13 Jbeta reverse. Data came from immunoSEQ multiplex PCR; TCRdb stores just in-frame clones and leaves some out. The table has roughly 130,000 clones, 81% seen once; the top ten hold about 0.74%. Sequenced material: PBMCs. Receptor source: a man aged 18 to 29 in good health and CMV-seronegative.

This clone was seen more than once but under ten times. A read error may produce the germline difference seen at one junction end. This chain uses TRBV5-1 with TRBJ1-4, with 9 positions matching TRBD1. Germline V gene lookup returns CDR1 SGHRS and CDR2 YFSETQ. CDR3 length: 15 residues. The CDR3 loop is CVSSFRDRANEKLFF. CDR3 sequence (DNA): TGCGTCAGCAGCTTCCGGGACAGGGCTAATGAAAAACTGTTTTTT.

The CDR3 region is CAWRETSGRTYEQYF. For the CDR3, the DNA is TGTGCCTGGAGGGAGACTAGCGGGAGGACCTACGAGCAGTACTTC. The chain links TRBV30 to TRBJ2-7, with 13 bases identical to TRBD2. Germline V gene sequence: CDR1 GTSNPN, CDR2 SVGIG (reference sequence). The J segment lost 2 bases and the V segment lost 3 bases, leaving 4 bases of the junction unmatched. CDR3 length equals 15 residues.

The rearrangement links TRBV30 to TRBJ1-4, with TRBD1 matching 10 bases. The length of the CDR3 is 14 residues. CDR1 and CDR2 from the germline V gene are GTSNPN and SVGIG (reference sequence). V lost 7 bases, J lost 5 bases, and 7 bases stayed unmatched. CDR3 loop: CASYTDRGNEKLFF. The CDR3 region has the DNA TGTGCCTCCTACACGGACAGGGGGAATGAAAAACTGTTTTTT.

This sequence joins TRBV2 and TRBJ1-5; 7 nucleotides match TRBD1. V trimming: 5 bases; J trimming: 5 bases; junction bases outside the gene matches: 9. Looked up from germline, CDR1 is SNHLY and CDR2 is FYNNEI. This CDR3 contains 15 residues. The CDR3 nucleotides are TGTGCCAGCAGTCGGGACAGTCAGGATTATCAGCCCCAGCATTTT. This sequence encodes CASSRDSQDYQPQHF.

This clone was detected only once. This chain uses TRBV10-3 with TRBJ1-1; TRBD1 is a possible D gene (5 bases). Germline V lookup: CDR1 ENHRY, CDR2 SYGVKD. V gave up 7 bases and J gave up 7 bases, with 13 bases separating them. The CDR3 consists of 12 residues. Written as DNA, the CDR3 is TGTGCCATCACCTCAGACAGACTTGAAGCTTTCTTT. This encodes CAITSDRLEAFF.

CDR3 bases: TGTGCTAGTGGTTTGGTAGTGCAGGAATTTAGCGAGAACTATGGCTACACCTTC. This translates into CASGLVVQEFSENYGYTF. V and J are TRBV12-5 and TRBJ1-2, with D uncertain. Trimming pared 0 bases from V and 2 bases from J, leaving 19 bases between. CDR1 and CDR2 (germline): LGHNT, FRNRAP. This CDR3 is 18 amino acids long.

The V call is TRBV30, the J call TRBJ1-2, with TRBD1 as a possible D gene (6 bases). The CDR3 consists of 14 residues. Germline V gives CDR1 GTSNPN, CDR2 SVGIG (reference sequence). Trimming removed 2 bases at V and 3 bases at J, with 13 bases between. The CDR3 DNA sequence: TGTGCCTGGAGTCCTCAGGGGACCCACTATGGCTACACCTTC. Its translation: CAWSPQGTHYGYTF.